This T cell receptor (beta chain) emerged from a study of control samples from healthy donors and cancer patients. Produced via immunoSEQ multiplex PCR; TCRdb's table is partial and in-frame only. The data show some 79,000 clones, around 89% seen once. Per the germline V gene, CDR1 is LGHDT and CDR2 is YNNKEL (reference sequence). J was trimmed by 0 bases and V by 0 bases; bases with no gene match: 3. The CDR3 has 16 residues. This receptor was taken from a man aged 45-65 years in good health. V gene TRBV3-1 (or the pseudogene TRBV3-2) combines with J gene TRBJ2-3; 7 positions agree with TRBD1. Sequenced: blood. CDR3 in amino acids: CASSQEDRSSTDTQYF. CDR3 DNA: TGTGCCAGCAGCCAAGAGGACAGGTCTAGCACAGATACGCAGTATTTT.